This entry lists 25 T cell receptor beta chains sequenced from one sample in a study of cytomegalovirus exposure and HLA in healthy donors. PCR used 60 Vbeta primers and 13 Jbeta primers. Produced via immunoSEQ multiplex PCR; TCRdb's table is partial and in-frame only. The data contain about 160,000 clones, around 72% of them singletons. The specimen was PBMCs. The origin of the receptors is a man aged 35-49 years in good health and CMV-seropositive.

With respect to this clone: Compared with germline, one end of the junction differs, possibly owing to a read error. The CDR3 DNA reads as TGTGCCAGCAGCTTGGCTACAGGGGCCTACAAGCAGTACTTC. Encoded protein: CASSLATGAYKQYF. V gene TRBV5-5 combines with J gene TRBJ2-7; 7 bases agree with TRBD1. CDR3 length: 14 residues. In germline, CDR1 is SGHKS, CDR2 YYEKEE (reference sequence). The full variable domain, completed using reference TRBV5-5 and TRBJ2-7, is DAGVTQSPTHLIKTRGQQVTLRCSPISGHKSVSWYQQVLGQGPQFIFQYYEKEERGRGNFPDRFSARQFPNYSSELNVNALLLGDSALYLCASSLATGAYKQYFGPGTRLTVT.

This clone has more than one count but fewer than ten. CDR3 residues: CASSPRQGTYEQYF. The CDR3 nucleotides are TGTGCCAGCTCACCACGGCAGGGAACCTACGAGCAGTACTTC. The rearrangement joins TRBV18 to TRBJ2-7, with D perhaps matching TRBD1 (5 bases). CDR1 KGHSH and CDR2 LQKENI come from the germline V gene. With 1 base removed from V and 2 bases from J, the gap between germline ends came to 9 bases. The CDR3 is made up of 14 amino acids.

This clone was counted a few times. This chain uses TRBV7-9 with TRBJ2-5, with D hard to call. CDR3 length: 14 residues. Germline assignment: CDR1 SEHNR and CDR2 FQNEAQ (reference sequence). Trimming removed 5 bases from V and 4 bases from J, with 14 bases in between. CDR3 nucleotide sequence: TGTGCCAGCAGCCCGGCAGGCTTCTTAGAGACCCAGTACTTC. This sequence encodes CASSPAGFLETQYF.

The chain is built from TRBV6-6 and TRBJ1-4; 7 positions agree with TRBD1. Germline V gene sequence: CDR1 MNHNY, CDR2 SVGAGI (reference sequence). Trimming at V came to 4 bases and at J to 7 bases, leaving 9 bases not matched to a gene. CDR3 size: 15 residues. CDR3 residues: CASSSPQGMGEKLFF. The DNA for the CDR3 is TGTGCCAGCAGTTCCCCACAGGGGATGGGTGAAAAACTGTTTTTT.

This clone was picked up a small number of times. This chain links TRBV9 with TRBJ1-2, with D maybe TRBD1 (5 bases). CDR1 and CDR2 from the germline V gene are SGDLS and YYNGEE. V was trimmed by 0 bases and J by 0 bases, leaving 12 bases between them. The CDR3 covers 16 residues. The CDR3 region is CASSVGRQSTNYGYTF. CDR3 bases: TGTGCCAGCAGCGTAGGGAGACAGAGTACTAACTATGGCTACACCTTC.

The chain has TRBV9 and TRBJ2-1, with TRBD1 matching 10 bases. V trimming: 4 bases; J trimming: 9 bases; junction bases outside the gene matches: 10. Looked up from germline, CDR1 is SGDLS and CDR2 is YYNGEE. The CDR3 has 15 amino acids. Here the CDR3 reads CASSLRTGGGGEQFF. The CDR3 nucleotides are TGTGCCAGCAGCCTCCGGACAGGGGGAGGTGGTGAGCAGTTCTTC.

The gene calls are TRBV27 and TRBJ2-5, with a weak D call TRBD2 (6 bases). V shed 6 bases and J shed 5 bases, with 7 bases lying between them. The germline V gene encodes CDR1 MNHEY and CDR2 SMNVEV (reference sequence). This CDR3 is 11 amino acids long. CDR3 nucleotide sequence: TGTGCCAGCAGGGCGGGGGAGACCCAGTACTTC. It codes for CASRAGETQYF.

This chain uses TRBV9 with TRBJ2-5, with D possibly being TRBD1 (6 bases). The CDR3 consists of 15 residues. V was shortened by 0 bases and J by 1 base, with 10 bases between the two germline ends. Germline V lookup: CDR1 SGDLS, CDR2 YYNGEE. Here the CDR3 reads CASSVEGRGQETQYF. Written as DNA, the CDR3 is TGTGCCAGCAGCGTAGAGGGCAGGGGCCAAGAGACCCAGTACTTC.

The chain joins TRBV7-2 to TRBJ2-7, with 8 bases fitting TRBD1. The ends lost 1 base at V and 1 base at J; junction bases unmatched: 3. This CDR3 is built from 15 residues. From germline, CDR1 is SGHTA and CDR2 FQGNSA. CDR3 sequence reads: CASSLGQGTSYEQYF. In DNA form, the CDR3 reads TGTGCCAGCAGCTTAGGACAGGGGACGTCCTACGAGCAGTACTTC.

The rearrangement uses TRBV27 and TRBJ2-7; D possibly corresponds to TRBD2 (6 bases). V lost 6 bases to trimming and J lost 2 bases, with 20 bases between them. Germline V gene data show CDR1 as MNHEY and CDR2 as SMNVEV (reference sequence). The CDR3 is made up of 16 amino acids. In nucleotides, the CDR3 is TGTGCCAGCAGCCCTTTAAAGAGGGGACTCACCTACGAGCAGTACTTC. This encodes CASSPLKRGLTYEQYF.

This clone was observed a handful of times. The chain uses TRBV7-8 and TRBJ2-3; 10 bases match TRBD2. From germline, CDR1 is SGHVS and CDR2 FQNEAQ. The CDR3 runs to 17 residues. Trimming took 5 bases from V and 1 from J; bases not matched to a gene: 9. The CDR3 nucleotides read TGTGCCAGCAGCCCCAGTTTGACTAGCGGGCGCACAGATACGCAGTATTTT. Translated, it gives CASSPSLTSGRTDTQYF.

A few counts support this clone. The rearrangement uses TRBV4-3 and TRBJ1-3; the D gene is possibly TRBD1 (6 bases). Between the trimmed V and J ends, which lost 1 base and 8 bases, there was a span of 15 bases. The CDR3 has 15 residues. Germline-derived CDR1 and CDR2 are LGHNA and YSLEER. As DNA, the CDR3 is TGCGCCAGCAGCCAAGGAGCGGGGGGCCGGGACACCATATATTTT. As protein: CASSQGAGGRDTIYF.

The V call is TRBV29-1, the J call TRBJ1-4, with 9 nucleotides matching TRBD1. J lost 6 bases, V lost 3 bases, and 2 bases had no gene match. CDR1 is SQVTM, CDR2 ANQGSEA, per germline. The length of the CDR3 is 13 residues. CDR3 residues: CSVEDRGDEKLFF. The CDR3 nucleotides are TGCAGCGTTGAGGACAGGGGAGATGAAAAACTGTTTTTT.

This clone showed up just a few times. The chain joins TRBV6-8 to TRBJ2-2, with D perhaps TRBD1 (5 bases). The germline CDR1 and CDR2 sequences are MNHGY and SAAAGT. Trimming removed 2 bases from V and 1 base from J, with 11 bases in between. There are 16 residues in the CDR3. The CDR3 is CASSYPLRVNTGELFF. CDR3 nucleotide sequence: TGTGCCAGCAGTTACCCCCTCAGGGTGAACACCGGGGAGCTGTTTTTT.

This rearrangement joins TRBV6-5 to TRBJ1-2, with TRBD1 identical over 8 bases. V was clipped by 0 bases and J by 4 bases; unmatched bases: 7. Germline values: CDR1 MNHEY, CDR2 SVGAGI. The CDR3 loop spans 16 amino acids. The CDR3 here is CASSYSSGTGAYGYTF. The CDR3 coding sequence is TGTGCCAGCAGTTACTCGAGCGGGACAGGAGCCTATGGCTACACCTTC.

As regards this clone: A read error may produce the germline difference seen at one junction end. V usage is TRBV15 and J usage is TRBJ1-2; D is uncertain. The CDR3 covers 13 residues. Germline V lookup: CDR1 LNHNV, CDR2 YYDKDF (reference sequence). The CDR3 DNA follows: TGTACCACCAGCAGAGATCAACAGTATGGCTACACCTTC. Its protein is CTTSRDQQYGYTF.

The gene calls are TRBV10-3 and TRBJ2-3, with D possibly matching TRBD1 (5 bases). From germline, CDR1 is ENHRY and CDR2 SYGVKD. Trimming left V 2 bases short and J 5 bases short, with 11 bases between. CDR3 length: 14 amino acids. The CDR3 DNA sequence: TGTGCCATCAGTGAGGGCAGGGAATTAGATACGCAGTATTTT. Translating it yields CAISEGRELDTQYF.

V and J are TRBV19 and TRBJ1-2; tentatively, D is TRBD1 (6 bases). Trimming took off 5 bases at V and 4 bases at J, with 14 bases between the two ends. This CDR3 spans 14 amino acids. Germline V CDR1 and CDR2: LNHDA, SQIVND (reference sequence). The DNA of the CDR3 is TGTGCCAGTAGTGCATCACAGGGCAGCTATGGCTACACCTTC. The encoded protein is CASSASQGSYGYTF.

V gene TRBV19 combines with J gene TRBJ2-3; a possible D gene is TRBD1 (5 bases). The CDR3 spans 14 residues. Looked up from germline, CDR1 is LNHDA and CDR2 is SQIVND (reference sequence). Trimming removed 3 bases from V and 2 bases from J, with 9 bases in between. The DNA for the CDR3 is TGTGCCAGTAGTATTGCAGGGCTCACAGATACGCAGTATTTT. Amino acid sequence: CASSIAGLTDTQYF. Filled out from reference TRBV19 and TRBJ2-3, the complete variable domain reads DGGITQSPKYLFRKEGQNVTLSCEQNLNHDAMYWYRQDPGQGLRLIYYSQIVNDFQKGDIAEGYSVSREKKESFPLTVTSAQKNPTAFYLCASSIAGLTDTQYFGPGTRLTVL.

The CDR3 DNA reads as TGTGCCAGCAGCCCCAGACAGGGTCTAGTAAGGGCCAACGTCCTGACTTTC. It codes for CASSPRQGLVRANVLTF. The chain links TRBV13 to TRBJ2-6, with 7 bases aligning to TRBD1. J was trimmed by 5 bases and V by 5 bases; bases with no gene match: 12. Germline CDR1 PRHDT, CDR2 FYEKMQ (reference sequence). The CDR3 spans 17 residues.

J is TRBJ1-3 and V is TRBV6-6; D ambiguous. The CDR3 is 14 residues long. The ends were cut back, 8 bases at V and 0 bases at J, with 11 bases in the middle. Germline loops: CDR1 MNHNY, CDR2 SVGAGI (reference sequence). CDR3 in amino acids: CASDLGRSGNTIYF. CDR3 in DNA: TGTGCCAGCGACCTTGGGCGCTCTGGAAACACCATATATTTT.

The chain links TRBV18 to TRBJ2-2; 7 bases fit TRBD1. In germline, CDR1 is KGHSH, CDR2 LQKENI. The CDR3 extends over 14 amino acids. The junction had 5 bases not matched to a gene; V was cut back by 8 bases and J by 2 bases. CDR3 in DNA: TGTGCCAGCCAAACAGGGGTTAACACCGGGGAGCTGTTTTTT. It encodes CASQTGVNTGELFF.

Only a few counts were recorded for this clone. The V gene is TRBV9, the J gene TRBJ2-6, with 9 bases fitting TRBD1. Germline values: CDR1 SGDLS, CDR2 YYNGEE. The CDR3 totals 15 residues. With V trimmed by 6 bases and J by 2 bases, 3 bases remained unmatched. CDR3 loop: CASTRDRAGANVLTF. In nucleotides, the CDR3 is TGTGCCAGCACTCGGGACAGGGCTGGGGCCAACGTCCTGACTTTC.

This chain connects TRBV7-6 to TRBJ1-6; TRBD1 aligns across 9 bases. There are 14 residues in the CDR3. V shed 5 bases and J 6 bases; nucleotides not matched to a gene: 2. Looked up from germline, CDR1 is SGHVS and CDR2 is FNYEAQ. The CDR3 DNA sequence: TGTGCCAGCAGCCAGGACAGGGGTAATTCACCCCTCCACTTT. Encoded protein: CASSQDRGNSPLHF.

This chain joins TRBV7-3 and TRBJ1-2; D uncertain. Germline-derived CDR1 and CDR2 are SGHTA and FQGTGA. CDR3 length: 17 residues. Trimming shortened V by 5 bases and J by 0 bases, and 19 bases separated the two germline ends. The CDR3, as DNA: TGTGCCAGCAGCCCCCCCCCGGACTGTGGAGCTAACTATGGCTACACCTTC. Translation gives CASSPPPDCGANYGYTF.